The 26 T cell receptor beta chains presented below share a single source sample, sequenced in a study of Graves' ophthalmopathy and Graves' hyperthyroidism. RNA transcripts served as template for amplifying TCR beta CDR3 sequences. In the first round, RT-PCR was carried out with HTBI primers, and a multiplex PCR formed the second round. MiXCR, run by TCRdb on the multiplex PCR reads, gives a single entry per CDR3 protein. Among a few hundred thousand distinct CDR3 sequences, about a sixth were seen once, and the ten largest hold 2% to 3%. The sample taken for sequencing was peripheral blood. These receptors originate from an adult woman with stable Graves' hyperthyroidism.

Concerning this clonotype itself: The junction departs from germline at one end; a sequencing error may be responsible. The V and J genes are TRBV28 and TRBJ2-5; 8 bases agree with TRBD1. This CDR3 has 13 amino acids. From germline, CDR1 is MDHEN and CDR2 SYDVKM. Written as DNA, the CDR3 is TGTGCCAGCAGTTCGGGACAGGCCGAGACCCGGTACTTC. Translating it yields CASSSGQAETRYF. Full variable domain (missing parts from reference TRBV28 and TRBJ2-5): DVKVTQSSRYLVKRTGEKVFLECVQDMDHENMFWYRQDPGLGLRLIYFSYDVKMKEKGDIPEGYSVSREKKERFSLILESASTNQTSMYLCASSSGQAETRYFGPGTRLLVL.

The rearrangement joins TRBV7-2 to TRBJ2-7, with 8 bases matching TRBD2. CDR1 SGHTA and CDR2 FQGNSA come from the germline V gene. Trimming removed 2 bases from V and 3 bases from J; junction bases left unmatched: 6. CDR3 length equals 15 residues. CDR3 amino acids: CASSLQASGLYEQYF. DNA of the CDR3: TGTGCCAGCAGCTTACAGGCTAGCGGGCTCTACGAGCAGTACTTC.

This chain connects TRBV5-1 to TRBJ1-1; D is uncertain. CDR1 SGHRS and CDR2 YFSETQ come from the germline V gene. V shed 1 base and J shed 4 bases, with 11 bases lying between them. The CDR3 has 14 amino acids. The CDR3 sequence: CASSLSRTGTEAFF. CDR3 sequence (DNA): TGCGCCAGCAGCTTGAGCAGGACGGGCACTGAAGCTTTCTTT.

This clonotype was recorded many times. This rearrangement joins TRBV6-1 to TRBJ2-7; perhaps TRBD1 as D (6 bases). This CDR3 contains 16 residues. Germline V gene data show CDR1 as MNHNS and CDR2 as SASEGT. Deletions cut 8 bases from V and 5 bases from J, with 25 bases between. The CDR3 sequence is CASRHPSQGLGDEQYF. The CDR3 DNA reads TGTGCCAGCCGGCACCCATCACAGGGCCTTGGGGACGAGCAGTACTTC.

Many counts were recorded for this clonotype. This chain links TRBV4-1 with TRBJ2-7; D gene uncertain. With 6 bases removed from V and 3 bases from J, the gap between germline ends came to 18 bases. In germline, CDR1 is MGHRA, CDR2 YSYEKL. This CDR3 has 15 residues. In DNA, the CDR3 is TGCGCCAGCAGACCCCACCAGAAGCCCCTCTACGAGCAGTACTTC. Amino acid sequence: CASRPHQKPLYEQYF.

In this sample, this clonotype turned up many times. This sequence joins TRBV12-3 or TRBV12-4 and TRBJ1-1; D gene uncertain. V was cut by 4 bases and J by 1 base, with 19 bases left in between. This CDR3 has 17 amino acids. The CDR3 protein is CASSYPQTLSSNTEAFF. The CDR3 DNA sequence: TGTGCCAGCAGTTACCCCCAGACCCTAAGTTCGAACACTGAAGCTTTCTTT.

This clonotype was observed many times. The chain combines TRBV28 with TRBJ2-2, with D possibly TRBD1 on 5 matching bases. The CDR3 loop spans 11 amino acids. Germline CDR1 is MDHEN and CDR2 is SYDVKM. Trimming shortened V by 10 bases and J by 5 bases, and 8 bases separated the two germline ends. The chain's CDR3 is CATQGTGELFF. In DNA, the CDR3 is TGTGCCACCCAGGGTACCGGGGAGCTGTTTTTT.

The chain has TRBV6-5 and TRBJ1-2; 9 nucleotides line up with TRBD1. V dropped 4 bases and J dropped 7; count of bases not matched to a gene: 7. The germline V gene has CDR1 MNHEY and CDR2 SVGAGI. This CDR3 comprises 14 residues. DNA for the CDR3: TGTGCCAGCAGTTTTCGGGACAGGGCGGCTGGCTACACCTTC. Translating gives CASSFRDRAAGYTF.

Many counts were recorded for this clonotype. The gene calls are TRBV28 and TRBJ1-2; TRBD1 matches 10 bases. V was clipped by 6 bases and J by 2 bases; unmatched bases: 9. The CDR3 spans 16 residues. Per the germline V gene, CDR1 is MDHEN and CDR2 is SYDVKM. This CDR3 is CASRLPPGQGNYGYTF. The CDR3 bases are TGTGCCAGCAGACTACCACCGGGACAGGGGAACTATGGCTACACCTTC.

This clonotype was counted at least ten times. The rearrangement joins TRBV11-2 to TRBJ1-1; D is unresolved. Deletions cut 3 bases from V and 1 base from J, with 18 bases between. This CDR3 is 17 amino acids long. The germline V gene encodes CDR1 SGHAT and CDR2 FQNNGV. The CDR3 here is CASSFIPYDQRNTEAFF. The CDR3 DNA follows: TGTGCCAGCAGCTTTATCCCATACGACCAAAGGAACACTGAAGCTTTCTTT.

This clonotype was seen at least ten times. The gene calls are TRBV24-1 and TRBJ1-5; D gene ambiguous. This CDR3 is built from 12 residues. With 4 bases removed from V and 4 bases from J, the gap between germline ends came to 4 bases. Germline CDR1 is KGHDR and CDR2 is SFDVKD. CDR3 sequence reads: CATSESNQPQHF. The CDR3 DNA reads TGTGCCACCAGTGAGAGTAATCAGCCCCAGCATTTT.

The chain recombines TRBV20-1 with TRBJ2-4, with 11 bases aligning to TRBD2. The CDR3 loop spans 15 amino acids. Germline CDR1 DFQATT, CDR2 SNEGSKA (reference sequence). V gave up 3 bases and J gave up 2 bases; unmatched junction bases: 3. CDR3 coding DNA: TGCAGTGCTAGTTCTAGCGGGAGGTCCAAAAACATTCAGTACTTC. Its translation: CSASSSGRSKNIQYF.

This clonotype was found many times. The chain joins TRBV5-1 to TRBJ1-2; D is undetermined. The CDR3 totals 15 residues. The germline V and J ends were trimmed by 1 base and 4 bases, with 14 bases remaining between them. The germline V gene has CDR1 SGHRS and CDR2 YFSETQ. DNA of the CDR3: TGCGCCAGCAGCTTGATGGGAGAAAAGCTCTATGGCTACACCTTC. It is translated as CASSLMGEKLYGYTF. The whole variable domain, filled in from reference TRBV5-1 and TRBJ1-2, reads KAGVTQTPRYLIKTRGQQVTLSCSPISGHRSVSWYQQTPGQGLQFLFEYFSETQRNKGNFPGRFSGRQFSNSRSEMNVSTLELGDSALYLCASSLMGEKLYGYTFGSGTRLTVV.

This clonotype was recorded many times. The genes are TRBV30 and TRBJ1-1, with TRBD1 identical over 8 bases. The germline V gene has CDR1 GTSNPN and CDR2 SVGIG (reference sequence). The CDR3 runs 14 residues. The V and J ends lost 0 bases and 2 bases, in that order; junction bases with no gene match: 2. The CDR3 loop reads CAWSVSGGNTEAFF. CDR3 bases: TGTGCCTGGAGTGTTTCAGGGGGCAACACTGAAGCTTTCTTT.

This clonotype showed up many times. This rearrangement joins TRBV6-1 to TRBJ2-7; D is perhaps TRBD2 (6 bases). Between the trimmed V and J ends, which lost 0 bases and 4 bases, there was a span of 10 bases. The CDR3 contains 14 residues. Germline values: CDR1 MNHNS, CDR2 SASEGT. The CDR3 DNA reads as TGTGCCAGCAGTGAAGCCCAGCGGGCTTACGAGCAGTACTTC. Translated, it gives CASSEAQRAYEQYF.

This clonotype was found a few times. Being one base from a much bigger clone, this may be a read error. The chain couples TRBV7-2 to TRBJ2-4; TRBD1 agrees at 7 bases. The CDR3 length is 17 residues. Germline V gene sequence: CDR1 SGHTA, CDR2 FQGNSA. The CDR3 DNA follows: TGTGCCAGCAGCTTAGCGGACAGGATGCTATCCAAAAACATTAAGTACTTC. Its protein product is CASSLADRMLSKNIKYF.

This clonotype was recorded at least ten times. This chain connects TRBV28 to TRBJ2-7; D perhaps matches TRBD1 (6 bases). This CDR3 contains 17 residues. Looked up from germline, CDR1 is MDHEN and CDR2 is SYDVKM. Trimming took off 7 bases at V and 5 bases at J, with 27 bases between the two ends. CDR3 nucleotide sequence: TGTGCCAGCATTGGGGTTATTGGACAGCGGAAACTTGACGAGCAGTACTTC. The encoded protein is CASIGVIGQRKLDEQYF.

This clonotype has at least ten counts. The gene calls are TRBV7-8 and TRBJ1-2; perhaps TRBD1 as D (5 bases). V shed 0 bases and J shed 0 bases, with 14 bases lying between them. This CDR3 spans 17 amino acids. The germline gives CDR1 SGHVS, CDR2 FQNEAQ. In DNA, the CDR3 is TGTGCCAGCAGCTTAGCGAGGATCGGACACGCTAACTATGGCTACACCTTC. Translating gives CASSLARIGHANYGYTF. Together with reference TRBV7-8 and TRBJ1-2, the CDR3 gives the full variable domain: GAGVSQSPRYKVAKRGQDVALRCDPISGHVSLFWYQQALGQGPEFLTYFQNEAQLDKSGLPSDRFFAERPEGSVSTLKIQRTQQEDSAVYLCASSLARIGHANYGYTFGSGTRLTVV.

This clonotype came up many times. DNA for the CDR3: TGTGCCGTCTTCTTCGAGGGGGTGGGGGAGCAGTACTTC. Its translation is CAVFFEGVGEQYF. The V call is TRBV2, the J call TRBJ2-7; maybe TRBD1 (6 bases). Germline-derived CDR1 and CDR2 are SNHLY and FYNNEI. The CDR3 loop spans 13 amino acids. V lost 11 bases, J lost 7 bases, and 21 bases lay in between.

A few counts support this clonotype. The V call is TRBV29-1, the J call TRBJ2-7; possibly TRBD2 for D (5 bases). This CDR3 region has 13 residues. From germline, CDR1 is SQVTM and CDR2 ANQGSEA. V gave up 7 bases and J gave up 4 bases, with 17 bases separating them. The CDR3: CSAAGTLLYEQYF. The DNA of the CDR3 is TGCAGCGCCGCGGGTACCCTTCTTTACGAGCAGTACTTC.

Ten or more counts support this clonotype. The chain joins TRBV13 to TRBJ2-7; TRBD1 or TRBD2 may be the D gene (7 bases each). Germline loops: CDR1 PRHDT, CDR2 FYEKMQ (reference sequence). This CDR3 comprises 15 residues. V dropped 4 bases and J dropped 2 bases, with 15 bases sitting between them. CDR3 nucleotide sequence: TGTGCCAGCAGCTCGACAGGGACTACCACCTACGAGCAGTACTTC. It yields the protein CASSSTGTTTYEQYF. The full variable domain, rest sourced from reference TRBV13 and TRBJ2-7, is AAGVIQSPRHLIKEKRETATLKCYPIPRHDTVYWYQQGPGQDPQFLISFYEKMQSDKGSIPDRFSAQQFSDYHSELNMSSLELGDSALYFCASSSTGTTTYEQYFGPGTRLTVT.

This clonotype was seen ten or more times. The rearrangement joins TRBV2 to TRBJ1-2, with D possibly TRBD1 on 5 matching bases. The ends were cut back, 6 bases at V and 4 bases at J, with 9 bases in the middle. The CDR3 spans 12 residues. Germline CDR1 reads SNHLY; CDR2 reads FYNNEI. The CDR3 loop reads CASRGGSYGYTF. The DNA of the CDR3 is TGTGCCAGCAGGGGGGGATCCTATGGCTACACCTTC.

In this sample, this clonotype turned up a few times. The V and J genes are TRBV4-1 and TRBJ2-7, with 8 bases that match TRBD1. J lost 2 bases, V lost 4 bases, and 7 bases had no gene match. The germline V gene encodes CDR1 MGHRA and CDR2 YSYEKL. The length of the CDR3 is 15 residues. CDR3 residues: CASSLSDRDPYEQYF. As DNA, the CDR3 is TGCGCCAGCAGCCTCTCGGACAGGGATCCCTACGAGCAGTACTTC.

The sample holds one count of this clonotype. V and J are TRBV20-1 and TRBJ2-7; D call uncertain. This CDR3 has 13 residues. V lost 0 bases and J lost 6, with 12 bases in between. Germline loops: CDR1 DFQATT, CDR2 SNEGSKA (reference sequence). In DNA form, the CDR3 reads TGCAGTGCTAGAGATGGTCAAGGCGGCGAGCAGTACTTC. Translated, it gives CSARDGQGGEQYF.

The chain combines TRBV6-4 with TRBJ1-1, with a weak D call TRBD1 (5 bases). From germline, CDR1 is MRHNA and CDR2 SNTAGT. The CDR3 is 13 amino acids. The V end lost 7 bases, the J end lost 6 bases, and 15 bases lay between the germline ends. The CDR3 here is CASIPDRGAEAFF. The CDR3 nucleotides read TGTGCCAGCATCCCGGACCGGGGGGCTGAAGCTTTCTTT.

This clonotype was seen many times. The rearrangement uses TRBV27 and TRBJ2-7; TRBD1 aligns across 7 bases. J lost 0 bases, V lost 3 bases, and 5 bases had no gene match. The CDR3 spans 15 residues. Germline-derived CDR1 and CDR2 are MNHEY and SMNVEV (reference sequence). CDR3 sequence (DNA): TGTGCCAGCAGTTTGAACAGGGGTCCCTCCTACGAGCAGTACTTC. Translated, it gives CASSLNRGPSYEQYF.